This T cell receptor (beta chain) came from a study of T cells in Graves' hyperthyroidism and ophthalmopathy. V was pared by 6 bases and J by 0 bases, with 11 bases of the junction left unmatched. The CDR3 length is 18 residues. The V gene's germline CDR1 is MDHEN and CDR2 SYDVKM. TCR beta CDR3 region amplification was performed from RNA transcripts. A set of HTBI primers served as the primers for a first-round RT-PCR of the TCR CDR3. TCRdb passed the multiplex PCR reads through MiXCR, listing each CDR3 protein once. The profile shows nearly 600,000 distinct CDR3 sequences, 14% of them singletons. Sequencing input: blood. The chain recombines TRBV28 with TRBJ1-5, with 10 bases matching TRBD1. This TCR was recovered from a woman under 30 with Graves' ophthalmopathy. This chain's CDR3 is CASSFQDRGFYSNQPQHF. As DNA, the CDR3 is TGTGCCAGCAGCTTTCAGGACAGGGGGTTTTATAGCAATCAGCCCCAGCATTTT. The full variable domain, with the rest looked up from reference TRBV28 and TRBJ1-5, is DVKVTQSSRYLVKRTGEKVFLECVQDMDHENMFWYRQDPGLGLRLIYFSYDVKMKEKGDIPEGYSVSREKKERFSLILESASTNQTSMYLCASSFQDRGFYSNQPQHFGDGTRLSIL.